The clone carrying this T cell receptor beta chain was picked up many times. What it binds is not known. With 5 bases removed from V and 4 bases from J, the gap between germline ends came to 14 bases. The CDR3 spans 14 residues. Germline CDR1 SGHTA, CDR2 FQGNSA. Patients chosen for sequencing had shown CD8+CD57+ cell expansion by flow cytometry. Patients had received no therapy at the time of blood sampling. The source of the sample is a study of CD8+CD57+ T cells in acquired aplastic anemia. The study's findings and limits: Patients and controls were not found to differ significantly in CD8+ Simpson's diversity.

Genomic DNA provided the template from which TCR beta VDJ and CDR3 profiles were obtained. TCRdb re-analysed the reads in MiXCR, keeping a single row per CDR3 protein. The sample lists a few hundred thousand distinct CDR3 sequences, around 32% occurring once. The source of this sequence is a human donor with aplastic anemia. The chain is built from TRBV7-2 and TRBJ1-1; no clear D. The material sequenced was sorted CD4+, CD8+, or CD8+CD57+ T cells (not recorded which) from PBMCs. CDR3 residues: CASSPSYGSTEAFF. CDR3 bases: TGTGCCAGCAGCCCAAGTTACGGCAGCACTGAAGCTTTCTTT.